These T cell receptor beta chains were read from a single sample in a study of tumor-infiltrating lymphocytes in oesophageal squamous cell carcinoma. TCRdb processed the PCR reads anew with MiXCR; each CDR3 protein has one entry. The sample includes about 12,000 distinct CDR3 sequences, 55% to 60% of them seen just once. Sequenced material: esophageal tumor tissue. Receptor source: a female donor with esophageal squamous cell carcinoma. CDR3s include the opening cysteine and the closing phenylalanine or tryptophan.

J,V,CDR3
TRBJ2-3,TRBV7-4,CASSALGHPDTQYF
TRBJ2-5,TRBV7-6,CASSPTPRETQYF
TRBJ2-7,TRBV7-3,CASSLQGGPDEQYF
NA,TRBV12-3/TRBV12-4,CASRLLAGANEQFF
TRBJ2-7,TRBV7-2,CASSPSAYEQYF
TRBJ2-3,TRBV11-2,CASSSSGGEDTQYF
NA,TRBV12-3/TRBV12-4,CASSLWGNWNEQFF
TRBJ1-5,TRBV12-3/TRBV12-4,CASSLATGPQGSQPQHF
TRBJ2-2,TRBV12-3/TRBV12-4,CASSSAPQSFDTGELFF
TRBJ2-2,TRBV28,CASSPGRRTGELFF
NA,TRBV7-6,CASSSPHETQYF
TRBJ1-6,TRBV7-2,CASSPRQADSPLHF
TRBJ2-7,TRBV19,CASSMDVEQYF
TRBJ1-2,TRBV9,CASSLGQQTANYGYTF
TRBJ2-5,TRBV7-3,CASSPGWGETQYF
NA,TRBV11-3,CASSLRQVAGELFF
TRBJ2-3,TRBV7-6,CASSSRTSTDTQYF
TRBJ1-4,TRBV12-3/TRBV12-4,CASSRGEKLFF
TRBJ2-1,TRBV7-4,CASSSLAPPTVRSYNEQFF
TRBJ2-1,TRBV20-1,CSASGGEVNEQFF
TRBJ2-3,TRBV7-9,CASSLGLADTDTQYF
TRBJ2-1,TRBV24-1,CATSDSRGSRGRDANPRSYNEQFF
NA,TRBV20-1,CSAKGLAGKPSYEQYF